Each of the 9 T cell receptor beta chains below was sequenced from the same sample in a study of T cell responses to AZD1222 COVID-19 vaccine (dated by TCRdb to the early 2020s). The sample's time point, from its label and the paper: baseline before first vaccination. Library method: the immunoSEQ multiplex PCR assay. TCRdb retrieved this table from immuneACCESS and kept in-frame rearrangements only. Not all clones are present; in checked studies, unresolved V genes account for under half, and no reason is known for the remainder. Here the sample has roughly 140,000 clones; 90% occur a single time. 3.4% of the sample comes from the top ten. The specimen comprised peripheral blood, sampled on day 0 of AZD1222 vaccination. These receptors all come from an adult in good health.

The chain couples TRBV6-6 to TRBJ1-2; D remains ambiguous. Trimming removed 0 bases from V and 6 bases from J, with 11 bases in between. The CDR3 is 14 residues long. Germline assignment: CDR1 MNHNY and CDR2 SVGAGI (reference sequence). CDR3 sequence: CASSYSSGINGYTF. In DNA form, the CDR3 reads TGTGCCAGCAGTTACTCGAGCGGGATTAATGGCTACACCTTC.

This chain's CDR3 is CASSVEGLRGTEAFF. DNA for the CDR3: TGTGCCAGCAGCGTGGAAGGGCTCCGGGGCACTGAAGCTTTCTTT. The chain has TRBV9 and TRBJ1-1; D gene ambiguous. CDR1 is SGDLS and CDR2 is YYNGEE in the germline V gene. The CDR3 runs to 15 residues. Trimming stripped 2 bases from V and 4 bases from J, with 15 bases between.

The chain links TRBV10-3 to TRBJ2-1; D is unclear. CDR1 is ENHRY, CDR2 SYGVKD, per germline. The CDR3 runs to 16 residues. V was clipped by 0 bases and J by 5 bases, with 14 bases between them. CDR3 loop: CAISESRPGVNNEQFF. For the CDR3, the DNA is TGTGCCATCAGTGAGTCGAGGCCTGGGGTCAACAATGAGCAGTTCTTC.

This clone was found once. The chain joins TRBV7-2 to TRBJ2-7; 11 positions agree with TRBD2. The CDR3 loop spans 15 amino acids. The V gene's germline CDR1 is SGHTA and CDR2 FQGNSA. V trimming: 1 base; J trimming: 7 bases; junction bases outside the gene matches: 6. CDR3 protein: CASSLDLAGGGEQYF. The CDR3 bases are TGTGCCAGCAGCTTAGATCTAGCGGGGGGAGGGGAGCAGTACTTC.

The chain joins TRBV11-3 to TRBJ1-2; D is undetermined. The CDR3 is 12 residues long. The V gene lost 3 bases and the J gene lost 3 bases, with 5 bases spanning the gap. CDR1 is SGHNT, CDR2 YENEEA, per germline. CDR3 in amino acids: CASSFAYYGYTF. For the CDR3, the DNA is TGTGCCAGCAGCTTCGCTTACTATGGCTACACCTTC.

The chain carries TRBV6-6 and TRBJ2-1; D perhaps matches TRBD1 (6 bases). The CDR3 has 15 residues. The germline CDR1 and CDR2 sequences are MNHNY and SVGAGI (reference sequence). V was cut by 6 bases and J by 7 bases, with 19 bases left in between. The CDR3 DNA reads TGTGCCAGCAGACTGGTGGGGGCCCGGAGGAATGAGCAGTTCTTC. The encoded protein is CASRLVGARRNEQFF.

The chain carries TRBV5-1 and TRBJ2-1; 8 bases line up with TRBD1. Losses at the gene ends were 4 bases for V and 0 bases for J; bases not matched to a gene: 6. Germline CDR1 reads SGHRS; CDR2 reads YFSETQ. This CDR3 spans 16 amino acids. CDR3 nucleotides: TGCGCCAGCAGCACCCCGGGACAGGCCTCCTACAATGAGCAGTTCTTC. It codes for CASSTPGQASYNEQFF.

The chain is built from TRBV5-5 and TRBJ2-4; D not certain. Germline V gene data show CDR1 as SGHKS and CDR2 as YYEKEE (reference sequence). The ends were cut back, 4 bases at V and 0 bases at J, with 8 bases in the middle. The CDR3 has 14 amino acids. The CDR3 bases are TGTGCCAGCAGCCGTTTGGAAGCCAAAAACATTCAGTACTTC. Residues: CASSRLEAKNIQYF. Using reference TRBV5-5 and TRBJ2-4 for the parts outside the CDR3, the full variable domain is DAGVTQSPTHLIKTRGQQVTLRCSPISGHKSVSWYQQVLGQGPQFIFQYYEKEERGRGNFPDRFSARQFPNYSSELNVNALLLGDSALYLCASSRLEAKNIQYFGAGTRLSVL.

The rearrangement joins TRBV19 to TRBJ1-1; D not certain. The V gene's germline CDR1 is LNHDA and CDR2 SQIVND (reference sequence). The V gene lost 1 base and the J gene lost 0 bases, with 12 bases spanning the gap. The CDR3 consists of 16 residues. The CDR3 DNA is TGTGCCAGTAGTATAGGGTTTTGGGCCATGAACACTGAAGCTTTCTTT. Amino acid sequence: CASSIGFWAMNTEAFF.